These 30 T cell receptor beta chains share one sample of origin, sequenced in a study of T cell responses to AZD1222 COVID-19 vaccine. The assay was immunoSEQ multiplex PCR, and TCRdb's table has in-frame clones only and misses some. The repertoire includes 95,000 to 110,000 clones, around 90% of them detected once, and over 7.5% sits in the top ten. This specimen consisted of peripheral blood, obtained on day 0 of AZD1222 vaccination. Source of these receptors: an adult in good health.

This clone has just a few counts. This CDR3 is CATSDFDRGRGELFF. The DNA for the CDR3 is TGTGCCACCAGTGATTTCGACAGGGGTCGCGGGGAGCTGTTTTTT. V usage is TRBV24-1 and J usage is TRBJ2-2, with 8 bases aligning to TRBD1. The J segment lost 7 bases and the V segment lost 1 base, leaving 4 bases of the junction unmatched. The germline CDR1 and CDR2 sequences are KGHDR and SFDVKD. The CDR3 sequence is 15 residues long.

The V gene is TRBV28, the J gene TRBJ2-7; unclear D gene. The CDR3 has 14 amino acids. CDR1 and CDR2 from the germline V gene are MDHEN and SYDVKM. V was clipped by 6 bases and J by 1 base, with 13 bases between them. CDR3 nucleotides: TGTGCCAGCAGAATACGTCGTTGGTCCTACGAGCAGTACTTC. Its translation: CASRIRRWSYEQYF.

The chain joins TRBV7-3 to TRBJ2-1; D uncertain. CDR3 length: 11 amino acids. Looked up from germline, CDR1 is SGHTA and CDR2 is FQGTGA. Trimming pared 1 base from V and 9 bases from J, leaving 4 bases between. CDR3 in amino acids: CASSLMTEQFF. CDR3 bases: TGTGCCAGCAGCTTAATGACTGAGCAGTTCTTC.

The chain joins TRBV29-1 to TRBJ1-1; no firm D call. This CDR3 region has 11 residues. Germline CDR1 reads SQVTM; CDR2 reads ANQGSEA. Between the trimmed V and J ends, which lost 6 bases and 5 bases, there was a span of 10 bases. CDR3 region: CSVERETEAFF. For the CDR3, the DNA is TGCAGCGTAGAAAGGGAGACTGAAGCTTTCTTT.

This clone came up once. V gene TRBV6-2 or TRBV6-3 combines with J gene TRBJ1-5; D call uncertain. The germline V and J ends were trimmed by 0 bases and 2 bases, with 8 bases remaining between them. This CDR3 region has 15 residues. CDR1 is MNHEY, CDR2 SVGEGT, per germline. CDR3 in amino acids: CASSYSNTGNQPQHF. CDR3 in DNA: TGTGCCAGCAGTTACTCGAACACGGGCAATCAGCCCCAGCATTTT.

The gene calls are TRBV7-8 and TRBJ2-7, with D tentatively TRBD1 (6 bases). The length of the CDR3 is 12 residues. The ends were cut back, 8 bases at V and 7 bases at J, with 15 bases in the middle. CDR1 and CDR2 from the germline V gene are SGHVS and FQNEAQ. The CDR3 region is CASGQSHQEQYF. DNA of the CDR3: TGTGCCAGCGGACAGTCCCACCAGGAGCAGTACTTC.

This rearrangement joins TRBV6-5 to TRBJ1-3; D is unresolved. Germline V CDR1 and CDR2: MNHEY, SVGAGI. CDR3 length equals 13 residues. Trimming pared 6 bases from V and 3 bases from J, leaving 9 bases between. The CDR3 region is CASRRGVGNTIYF. The DNA for the CDR3 is TGTGCCAGCAGACGCGGGGTTGGAAACACCATATATTTT.

This chain joins TRBV28 and TRBJ1-2; D is ambiguous. This CDR3 has 12 residues. V dropped 6 bases and J dropped 0 bases, with 5 bases sitting between them. Germline CDR1 reads MDHEN; CDR2 reads SYDVKM. DNA of the CDR3: TGTGCCAGCAGGCAGACTAACTATGGCTACACCTTC. Translating it yields CASRQTNYGYTF.

The V gene is TRBV7-9, the J gene TRBJ1-2; no firm D call. V was trimmed by 5 bases and J by 8 bases, leaving 12 bases between them. The CDR3 loop spans 12 amino acids. Germline loops: CDR1 SEHNR, CDR2 FQNEAQ (reference sequence). The CDR3, as DNA: TGTGCCAGCAGCCCACACTTATACGGCTACACCTTC. Translation: CASSPHLYGYTF. The entire variable domain, with the rest obtained from reference TRBV7-9 and TRBJ1-2, is as follows: DTGVSQNPRHKITKRGQNVTFRCDPISEHNRLYWYRQTLGQGPEFLTYFQNEAQLEKSRLLSDRFSAERPKGSFSTLEIQRTEQGDSAMYLCASSPHLYGYTFGSGTRLTVV.

The V call is TRBV19, the J call TRBJ2-3; tentatively, D is TRBD2 (7 bases). Germline CDR1 LNHDA, CDR2 SQIVND (reference sequence). The CDR3 loop spans 14 amino acids. V lost 5 bases, J lost 5 bases, and 14 bases lay in between. The CDR3, as DNA: TGTGCCAGTAGTGACCGGGGGGCGGAAGATACGCAGTATTTT. Residues: CASSDRGAEDTQYF. Full variable domain (remainder filled in from reference TRBV19 and TRBJ2-3): DGGITQSPKYLFRKEGQNVTLSCEQNLNHDAMYWYRQDPGQGLRLIYYSQIVNDFQKGDIAEGYSVSREKKESFPLTVTSAQKNPTAFYLCASSDRGAEDTQYFGPGTRLTVL.

This clone was counted a single time. The chain joins TRBV28 to TRBJ2-3; D might be TRBD1 or TRBD2, each matching 6 bases. The V and J ends lost 3 bases and 2 bases respectively, with 15 bases between them. CDR1 is MDHEN and CDR2 is SYDVKM in the germline V gene. The CDR3 runs 16 residues. For the CDR3, the DNA is TGTGCCAGCAGTTTTGAGGGGGGTACTTACACAGATACGCAGTATTTT. Translating it yields CASSFEGGTYTDTQYF. Looking up the rest from reference TRBV28 and TRBJ2-3 gives the full variable domain: DVKVTQSSRYLVKRTGEKVFLECVQDMDHENMFWYRQDPGLGLRLIYFSYDVKMKEKGDIPEGYSVSREKKERFSLILESASTNQTSMYLCASSFEGGTYTDTQYFGPGTRLTVL.

This clone occurred once. The chain has TRBV28 and TRBJ1-3; 8 bases match TRBD1. CDR3 length: 16 amino acids. The V gene's germline CDR1 is MDHEN and CDR2 SYDVKM. J was trimmed by 2 bases and V by 4 bases; bases with no gene match: 7. This CDR3 reads CASSSPSGGPGNTIYF. For the CDR3, the DNA is TGTGCCAGCAGTTCTCCATCAGGGGGCCCTGGAAACACCATATATTTT.

The CDR3: CASSLSGTSGSRHEQYF. In DNA, the CDR3 is TGCGCCAGCAGCTTGTCCGGGACTAGCGGGAGTCGGCACGAGCAGTACTTC. The rearrangement joins TRBV5-1 to TRBJ2-7; 14 bases agree with TRBD2. CDR1 is SGHRS and CDR2 is YFSETQ in the germline V gene. The CDR3 is 17 residues long. The V segment lost 1 base and the J segment 5 bases; nucleotides outside the gene matches: 8.

The V and J genes are TRBV4-3 and TRBJ2-5; D is uncertain. The V end was cut by 0 bases, the J end by 3 bases, with 8 bases between. This CDR3 spans 14 amino acids. The germline CDR1 and CDR2 sequences are LGHNA and YSLEER. The CDR3 loop is CASSQDWSKETQYF. The CDR3, as DNA: TGCGCCAGCAGCCAAGATTGGTCGAAAGAGACCCAGTACTTC.

In its sample, this clone was seen a few times. V gene TRBV3-1 (or the pseudogene TRBV3-2) combines with J gene TRBJ1-4; unclear D gene. The CDR3 totals 12 residues. Per the germline V gene, CDR1 is LGHDT and CDR2 is YNNKEL (reference sequence). Trimming left V 2 bases short and J 5 bases short, with 3 bases between. CDR3 nucleotide sequence: TGTGCCAGCAGCCAAAGGAATGAAAAACTGTTTTTT. Its protein product is CASSQRNEKLFF.

This clone was observed a few times. The rearrangement joins TRBV6-5 to TRBJ1-1, with D tentatively TRBD1 (6 bases). Trimming shortened V by 3 bases and J by 4 bases, and 12 bases separated the two germline ends. CDR1 and CDR2 (germline): MNHEY, SVGAGI. This CDR3 spans 14 amino acids. The CDR3 DNA sequence: TGTGCCAGCAGTTATACAGGGATCGTCACTGAAGCTTTCTTT. Encoded protein: CASSYTGIVTEAFF.

This rearrangement joins TRBV19 to TRBJ1-1; D call uncertain. In germline, CDR1 is LNHDA, CDR2 SQIVND (reference sequence). The CDR3 spans 12 residues. The V and J ends lost 8 bases and 1 base respectively, with 8 bases between them. CDR3 bases: TGTGCCAGTCTGGAACCGAACACTGAAGCTTTCTTT. Encoded protein: CASLEPNTEAFF.

The V gene is TRBV7-8, the J gene TRBJ2-5; a weak D match, TRBD1 (6 bases). V shed 5 bases and J shed 4 bases, with 14 bases lying between them. This CDR3 has 14 amino acids. Germline V gene lookup returns CDR1 SGHVS and CDR2 FQNEAQ. The CDR3 DNA reads TGTGCCAGCAGCCGAGACAGGAAAATAGAGACCCAGTACTTC. It is translated as CASSRDRKIETQYF.

The V call is TRBV6-5, the J call TRBJ2-7; 10 bases are shared with TRBD1. CDR1 and CDR2 (germline): MNHEY, SVGAGI. The V segment lost 5 bases and the J segment 4 bases; nucleotides outside the gene matches: 8. This CDR3 is 15 amino acids long. The CDR3 is CASSPPWTGGYEQYF. The DNA for the CDR3 is TGTGCCAGCAGTCCTCCATGGACAGGGGGTTACGAGCAGTACTTC.

The gene calls are TRBV12-3 or TRBV12-4 and TRBJ2-1; D gene uncertain. The CDR3 is made up of 11 amino acids. Trimming removed 4 bases at V and 12 bases at J, with 10 bases between. CDR3 residues: CASSSNFAQFF. CDR3 coding DNA: TGTGCCAGCAGTTCCAATTTTGCGCAGTTCTTC.

The chain's CDR3 is CASSPGAGGRETQYF. CDR3 coding DNA: TGCGCCAGCAGCCCCGGTGCGGGGGGGCGCGAGACCCAGTACTTC. J is TRBJ2-5 and V is TRBV5-1; TRBD2 agrees at 9 bases. CDR1 and CDR2 (germline): SGHRS, YFSETQ. With 4 bases clipped from V and 5 bases from J, the junction kept 9 bases outside the gene matches. This CDR3 is built from 15 residues.

This chain connects TRBV18 to TRBJ1-1; 10 nucleotides align to TRBD1. The CDR3 spans 15 residues. The ends lost 4 bases at V and 5 bases at J; junction bases unmatched: 7. Germline CDR1 KGHSH, CDR2 LQKENI. The CDR3 loop reads CASSQEGQGVTEAFF. CDR3 coding DNA: TGTGCCAGCTCACAGGAAGGACAGGGGGTTACTGAAGCTTTCTTT.

The chain recombines TRBV7-2 with TRBJ2-2, with 7 positions matching TRBD2. The CDR3 has 13 amino acids. The V gene's germline CDR1 is SGHTA and CDR2 FQGNSA. Trimming took 8 bases from V and 7 from J; bases not matched to a gene: 7. The CDR3 nucleotides are TGTGCCAGCGGCGGGAGCCGGGACGGGGAGCTGTTTTTT. Residues: CASGGSRDGELFF.

A few counts support this clone. The chain is built from TRBV14 and TRBJ1-1; unclear D gene. V lost 4 bases, J lost 1 base, and 7 bases lay in between. The CDR3 is made up of 13 amino acids. CDR1 is SGHDN, CDR2 FVKESK, per germline. In DNA form, the CDR3 reads TGTGCCAGCAGCCCAGGAACGAACACTGAAGCTTTCTTT. This codes for CASSPGTNTEAFF. Together with reference TRBV14 and TRBJ1-1, the CDR3 gives the full variable domain: EAGVTQFPSHSVIEKGQTVTLRCDPISGHDNLYWYRRVMGKEIKFLLHFVKESKQDESGMPNNRFLAERTGGTYSTLKVQPAELEDSGVYFCASSPGTNTEAFFGQGTRLTVV.

This chain uses TRBV6-4 with TRBJ2-3; the D call may be TRBD1 or TRBD2 (6 bases each). The CDR3 has 16 amino acids. The germline CDR1 and CDR2 sequences are MRHNA and SNTAGT. The germline V and J ends were trimmed by 3 bases and 4 bases, with 17 bases remaining between them. The DNA for the CDR3 is TGTGCCAGCAGTGATACGACAGAGGGGGGTTCAGATACGCAGTATTTT. Translation: CASSDTTEGGSDTQYF.

The chain carries TRBV6-5 and TRBJ1-6, with no clear D. V was trimmed by 4 bases and J by 8 bases, leaving 15 bases between them. Germline CDR1 MNHEY, CDR2 SVGAGI. This CDR3 region has 15 residues. The CDR3 DNA is TGTGCCAGCAGTTTATCCGAATTTCGAGATTCACCCCTCCACTTT. This codes for CASSLSEFRDSPLHF.

This clone was recorded a few times. This rearrangement joins TRBV24-1 to TRBJ2-2; D is unclear. Trimming pared 0 bases from V and 2 bases from J, leaving 15 bases between. There are 18 residues in the CDR3. Germline-derived CDR1 and CDR2 are KGHDR and SFDVKD. CDR3 sequence (DNA): TGTGCCACCAGTGATTTGGGTCGGCGTGGGGTTAACACCGGGGAGCTGTTTTTT. Protein product: CATSDLGRRGVNTGELFF.

V gene TRBV5-1 combines with J gene TRBJ2-7; 9 positions agree with TRBD2. The germline CDR1 and CDR2 sequences are SGHRS and YFSETQ. This CDR3 has 13 residues. The V segment lost 5 bases and the J segment 0 bases; nucleotides outside the gene matches: 0. CDR3 in amino acids: CASRTSGSYEQYF. The DNA of the CDR3 is TGCGCCAGCAGGACTAGCGGCTCCTACGAGCAGTACTTC. The whole variable domain, remainder taken from reference TRBV5-1 and TRBJ2-7, is KAGVTQTPRYLIKTRGQQVTLSCSPISGHRSVSWYQQTPGQGLQFLFEYFSETQRNKGNFPGRFSGRQFSNSRSEMNVSTLELGDSALYLCASRTSGSYEQYFGPGTRLTVT.

This rearrangement joins TRBV2 to TRBJ2-3; 8 bases fit TRBD1. CDR3 length: 15 amino acids. After removal of 6 bases from V and 4 bases from J, the junction contained 9 bases not matched to a gene. Germline V CDR1 and CDR2: SNHLY, FYNNEI. The CDR3 DNA sequence: TGTGCCAGCAGCGTTCAACAGGGGGTTGCAGATACGCAGTATTTT. It translates to CASSVQQGVADTQYF.

V is TRBV27 and J is TRBJ2-7; 9 bases agree with TRBD1. V shed 6 bases and J 6 bases; nucleotides not matched to a gene: 12. CDR1 MNHEY and CDR2 SMNVEV come from the germline V gene (reference sequence). This CDR3 contains 15 residues. This chain's CDR3 is CASRPAGQGSVEQYF. The CDR3 DNA is TGTGCCAGCAGGCCCGCGGGACAGGGTTCTGTCGAGCAGTACTTC.